This TCR beta chain derives from a study of molecular identifiers for immune sequencing clone quantification. Study-level results: Roughly 1 million naive cells reportedly did not prevent detection of spiked Jurkat TCR RNA from one cell.

The germline V gene encodes CDR1 DFQATT and CDR2 SNEGSKA (reference sequence). The CDR3 contains 15 residues. Input for naive CD8 libraries was about 19,000 to 1,100,000 sorted cells; the RNA fraction used was 10%, 30% or 50%. To note about this clonotype: Its antigen is undetermined. A single base separates this from a much larger clone, so it may be a read error.

TCRdb ran MiXCR on the PCR reads and lists one entry per CDR3 protein. The sample lists about 640,000 distinct CDR3 sequences, nearly 20% seen once, with about 0.9% in the top ten. Sequenced material: naive CD8+ T cells from blood, with Jurkat cell RNA spiked in. The subset denotes: FACS-sorted CD8+CD4-CCR7+CD45RA+ naive T cells. The receptor was isolated from a human donor in good health. Some libraries in this study had Jurkat cell RNA spiked in. The chain couples TRBV20-1 to TRBJ2-7; 9 bases align to TRBD2. The CDR3 region is CSARDLAGTSCEQYF. In DNA form, the CDR3 reads TGCAGTGCTAGAGATCTAGCGGGGACCTCCTGCGAGCAGTACTTC.